Below, 8 T cell receptor beta chains from the same sample are listed, as sequenced in a study of T-cell reconstitution after alpha-beta-depleted transplantation in children. Unique molecular identifiers were used to barcode this TCRbeta library. MiXCR was run by TCRdb on the PCR reads, yielding one entry per CDR3 protein. The repertoire has about 610,000 distinct CDR3 sequences, 8% to 11% of them found once; the top ten carry 3.5% to 5%. This specimen consisted of PBMCs from the stem cell graft donor, obtained from the stem cell graft. The receptor set was obtained from a human donor who donated a stem cell graft to a child with acute myeloid leukemia.

This clonotype turned up a few times. The V call is TRBV15, the J call TRBJ2-7; TRBD1 might be the D (5 bases). CDR3 length: 15 amino acids. V gave up 0 bases and J gave up 3 bases, with 12 bases separating them. Per germline, CDR1 LNHNV and CDR2 YYDKDF (reference sequence). DNA of the CDR3: TGTGCCACCAGCAGAGATTCTAGGGGCGGCTACGAGCAGTACTTC. Translating gives CATSRDSRGGYEQYF.

The chain combines TRBV12-3 or TRBV12-4 with TRBJ1-2; 12 bases are a match to TRBD1. This CDR3 is 14 amino acids long. V gave up 6 bases and J gave up 6 bases; unmatched junction bases: 5. In DNA, the CDR3 is TGTGCCAGCAGAGAGGGACAGGGGGCAGATGGCTACACCTTC. Translating it yields CASREGQGADGYTF.

The rearrangement uses TRBV6-2 or TRBV6-3 and TRBJ2-5, with D maybe TRBD2 (6 bases). The CDR3 totals 16 residues. V lost 7 bases, J lost 4 bases, and 22 bases lay in between. The germline gives CDR1 MNHEY, CDR2 SVGEGT. CDR3 protein: CASIDGGSGVGETQYF. The CDR3 DNA reads TGTGCCAGCATCGATGGGGGGAGTGGGGTCGGAGAGACCCAGTACTTC.

V usage is TRBV12-3 or TRBV12-4 and J usage is TRBJ1-2; TRBD1 agrees at 9 bases. Unmatched junction bases numbered 5, after V lost 3 bases and J lost 6 bases. CDR3 size: 14 residues. CDR3 in DNA: TGTGCCAGCAGTTTTCCCGGGACAGGGAATGGCTACACCTTC. It is translated as CASSFPGTGNGYTF.

In its sample, this clonotype was seen a few times. The rearrangement joins TRBV20-1 to TRBJ1-5; 7 bases align to TRBD1. J was trimmed by 7 bases and V by 6 bases; bases with no gene match: 9. Germline CDR1 is DFQATT and CDR2 is SNEGSKA (reference sequence). The CDR3 has 13 residues. The CDR3 DNA follows: TGCAGTGCCCGCACAGGGGCGGAGCAGCCCCAGCATTTT. Its translation: CSARTGAEQPQHF.

The chain employs TRBV30 and TRBJ1-5; the D gene is possibly TRBD1 (5 bases). Germline loops: CDR1 GTSNPN, CDR2 SVGIG (reference sequence). The CDR3 is 13 residues long. Trimming removed 3 bases at V and 4 bases at J, with 10 bases between. CDR3 sequence reads: CAWSTGRNQPQHF. The CDR3 DNA sequence: TGTGCCTGGAGCACGGGACGGAATCAGCCCCAGCATTTT.

This clonotype was found many times. A junction boundary mismatches the germline segment, possibly from a read error. V and J are TRBV5-1 and TRBJ2-1; TRBD2 matches at 12 bases. The CDR3 sequence is 16 residues long. From germline, CDR1 is SGHRS and CDR2 YFSETQ. The CDR3 is CASSLGASGRANEQFF. As DNA, the CDR3 is TGTGCCAGCAGCTTAGGAGCTAGCGGGAGGGCGAATGAGCAGTTCTTC.

This clonotype has only a few counts. At one end the junction does not follow the germline gene, possibly because of a read error. DNA for the CDR3: TGTGTTAGTGGTACTCGACTAGCGGGTGTCAATGAGCAGTTCTTC. Translation gives CVSGTRLAGVNEQFF. The chain couples TRBV12-5 to TRBJ2-1, with TRBD2 identical over 10 bases. Germline V gene lookup returns CDR1 LGHNT and CDR2 FRNRAP. CDR3 length: 15 amino acids.